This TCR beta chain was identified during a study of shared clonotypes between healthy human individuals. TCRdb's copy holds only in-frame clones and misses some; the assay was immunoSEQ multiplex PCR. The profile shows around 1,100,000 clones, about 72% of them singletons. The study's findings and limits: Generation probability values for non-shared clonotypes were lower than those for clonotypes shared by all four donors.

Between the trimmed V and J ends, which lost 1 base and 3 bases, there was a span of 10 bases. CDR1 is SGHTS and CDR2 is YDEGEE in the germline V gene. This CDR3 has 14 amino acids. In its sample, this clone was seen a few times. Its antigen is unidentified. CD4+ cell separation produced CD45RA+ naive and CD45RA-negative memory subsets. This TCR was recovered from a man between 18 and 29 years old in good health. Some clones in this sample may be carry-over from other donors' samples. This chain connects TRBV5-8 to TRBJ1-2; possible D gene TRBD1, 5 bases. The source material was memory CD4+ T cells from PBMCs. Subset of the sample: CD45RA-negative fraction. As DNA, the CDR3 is TGTGCCAGCAGCTTGTTGCGGGGCCACTATGGCTACACCTTC. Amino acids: CASSLLRGHYGYTF.